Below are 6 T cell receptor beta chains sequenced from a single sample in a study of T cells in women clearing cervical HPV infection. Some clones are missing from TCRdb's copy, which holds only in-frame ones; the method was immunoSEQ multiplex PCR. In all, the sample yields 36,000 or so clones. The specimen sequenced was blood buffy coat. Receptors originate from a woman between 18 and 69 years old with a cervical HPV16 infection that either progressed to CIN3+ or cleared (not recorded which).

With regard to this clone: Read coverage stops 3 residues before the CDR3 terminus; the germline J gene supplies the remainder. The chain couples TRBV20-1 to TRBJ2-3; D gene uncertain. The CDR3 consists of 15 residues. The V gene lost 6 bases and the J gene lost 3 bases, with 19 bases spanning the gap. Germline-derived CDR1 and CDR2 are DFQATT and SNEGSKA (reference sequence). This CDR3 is CSAQTWRRLTDTQYF. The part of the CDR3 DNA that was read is TGCAGTGCCCAAACCTGGCGGCGCTTGACAGATACG.

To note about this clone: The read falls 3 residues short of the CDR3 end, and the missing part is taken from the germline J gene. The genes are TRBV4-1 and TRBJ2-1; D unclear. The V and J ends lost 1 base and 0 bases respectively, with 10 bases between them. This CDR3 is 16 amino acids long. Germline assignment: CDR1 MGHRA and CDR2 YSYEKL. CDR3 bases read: TGCGCCAGCAGCCAAGGTCCACTAAGCTCCTACAATGAG. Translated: CASSQGPLSSYNE. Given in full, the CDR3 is CASSQGPLSSYNEQFF.

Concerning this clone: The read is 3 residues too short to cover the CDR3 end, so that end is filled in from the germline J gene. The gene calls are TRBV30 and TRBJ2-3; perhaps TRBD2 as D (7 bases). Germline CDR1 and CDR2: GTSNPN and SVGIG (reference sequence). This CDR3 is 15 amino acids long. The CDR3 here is CASPNAGARGGSQYF. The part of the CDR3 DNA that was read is TGTGCCTCCCCGAATGCGGGGGCGAGGGGGGGATCG. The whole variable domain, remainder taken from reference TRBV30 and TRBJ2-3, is SQTIHQWPATLVQPVGSPLSLECTVEGTSNPNLYWYRQAAGRGLQLLFYSVGIGQISSEVPQNLSASRPQDRQFILSSKKLLLSDSGFYLCASPNAGARGGSQYFGPGTRLTVL.

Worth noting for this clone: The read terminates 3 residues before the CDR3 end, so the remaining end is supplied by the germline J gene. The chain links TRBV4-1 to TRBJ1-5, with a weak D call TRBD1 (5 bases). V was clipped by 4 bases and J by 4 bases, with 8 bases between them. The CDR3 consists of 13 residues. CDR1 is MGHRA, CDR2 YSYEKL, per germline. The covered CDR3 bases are TGCGCCAGCAGCCGAGGGGCGAATCAGCCC. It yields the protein CASSRGANQP. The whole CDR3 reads CASSRGANQPQHF.

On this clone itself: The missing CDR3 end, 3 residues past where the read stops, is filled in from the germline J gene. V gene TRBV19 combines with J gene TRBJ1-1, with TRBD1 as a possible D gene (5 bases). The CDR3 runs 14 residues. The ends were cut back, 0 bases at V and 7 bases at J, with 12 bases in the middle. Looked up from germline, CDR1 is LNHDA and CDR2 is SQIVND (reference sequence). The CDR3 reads CASSIDPMGGEAFF. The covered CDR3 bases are TGTGCCAGTAGTATAGATCCAATGGGGGGTGAA.

CDR3 bases read: TGTGCCATCAGTGCTGGCCCCATGGGAGGAGTTAGGGGCCCCACTGAA. This encodes CAISAGPMGGVRGPTE. The whole CDR3 is CAISAGPMGGVRGPTEAFF. The chain recombines TRBV10-3 with TRBJ1-1, with D possibly matching TRBD1 (5 bases). The read halts 3 residues ahead of the CDR3 end, with the missing end drawn from the germline J gene. Between the trimmed V and J ends, which lost 4 bases and 4 bases, there was a span of 28 bases. The CDR3 extends over 19 amino acids. Per the germline V gene, CDR1 is ENHRY and CDR2 is SYGVKD.